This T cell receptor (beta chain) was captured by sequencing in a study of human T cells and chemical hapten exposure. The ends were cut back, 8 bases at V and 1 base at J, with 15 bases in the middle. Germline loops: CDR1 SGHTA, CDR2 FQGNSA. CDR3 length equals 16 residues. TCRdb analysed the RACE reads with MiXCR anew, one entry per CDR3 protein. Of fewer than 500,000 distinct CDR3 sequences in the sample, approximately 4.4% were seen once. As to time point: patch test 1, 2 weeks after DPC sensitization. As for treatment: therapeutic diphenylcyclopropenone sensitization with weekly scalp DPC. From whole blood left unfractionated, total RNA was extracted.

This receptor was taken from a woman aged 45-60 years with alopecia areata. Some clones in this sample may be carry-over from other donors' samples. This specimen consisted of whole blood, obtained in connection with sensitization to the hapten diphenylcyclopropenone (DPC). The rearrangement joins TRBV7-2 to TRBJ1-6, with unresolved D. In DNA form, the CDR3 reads TGTGCCAGCGGGGAGGACGAAAGGTCCTATAATTCACCCCTCCACTTT. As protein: CASGEDERSYNSPLHF.